The 18 T cell receptor beta chains listed next were all sequenced from one sample in a study of blood T cell repertoires in COVID-19. Measured with immunoSEQ multiplex PCR; TCRdb has only the in-frame clones, and not every one. The profile shows some 240,000 clones, 75% to 85% of them singletons. What was sequenced was peripheral blood. All receptors derive from a woman aged 35 to 49 who had recovered from COVID-19.

CDR3 protein: CASSTPFSDRSVIRNQPQHF. The CDR3 nucleotides are TGCGCCAGCAGCACTCCATTTAGCGACCGAAGTGTAATACGGAATCAGCCCCAGCATTTT. V and J are TRBV5-1 and TRBJ1-5, with D uncertain. Germline V gene lookup returns CDR1 SGHRS and CDR2 YFSETQ. The CDR3 is 20 amino acids. Deletions cut 4 bases from V and 4 bases from J, with 30 bases between.

This clone has a handful of counts. This chain links TRBV19 with TRBJ1-4, with a possible D match to TRBD1 (5 bases). From germline, CDR1 is LNHDA and CDR2 SQIVND (reference sequence). The CDR3 extends over 15 amino acids. Trimming took off 7 bases at V and 4 bases at J, with 16 bases between the two ends. CDR3 protein: CASNQQGLNNEKLFF. The CDR3 DNA reads TGTGCCAGTAATCAGCAGGGACTGAATAATGAAAAACTGTTTTTT. The full variable domain, in which reference TRBV19 and TRBJ1-4 provide the parts outside the CDR3, is DGGITQSPKYLFRKEGQNVTLSCEQNLNHDAMYWYRQDPGQGLRLIYYSQIVNDFQKGDIAEGYSVSREKKESFPLTVTSAQKNPTAFYLCASNQQGLNNEKLFFGSGTQLSVL.

This clone was observed once. The V call is TRBV3-1 (or the pseudogene TRBV3-2), the J call TRBJ1-1; tentatively, D is TRBD1 (5 bases). The CDR3 consists of 13 residues. Looked up from germline, CDR1 is LGHDT and CDR2 is YNNKEL (reference sequence). Between the trimmed V and J ends, which lost 1 base and 6 bases, there was a span of 9 bases. CDR3 region: CASSQATGAEAFF. DNA for the CDR3: TGTGCCAGCAGCCAAGCTACAGGAGCTGAAGCTTTCTTT.

The gene calls are TRBV6-2 or TRBV6-3 and TRBJ2-1, with D possibly matching TRBD2 (5 bases). From germline, CDR1 is MNHEY and CDR2 SVGEGT. This CDR3 is built from 17 residues. Trimming removed 3 bases at V and 4 bases at J, with 19 bases between. The CDR3 loop is CASSYPTGLYLYNEQFF. The CDR3 DNA follows: TGTGCCAGCAGTTATCCTACTGGACTCTATCTATACAATGAGCAGTTCTTC.

The chain joins TRBV19 to TRBJ1-4; D may be TRBD1 (6 bases). The ends were cut back, 9 bases at V and 0 bases at J, with 26 bases in the middle. Germline CDR1 LNHDA, CDR2 SQIVND (reference sequence). The CDR3 has 19 residues. The CDR3 protein is CASRAGGLVESTTNEKLFF. CDR3 sequence (DNA): TGTGCCAGCCGGGCGGGGGGGCTTGTCGAGTCGACAACTAATGAAAAACTGTTTTTT.

The chain uses TRBV7-2 and TRBJ1-6; the D is unclear. The CDR3 has 17 amino acids. Looked up from germline, CDR1 is SGHTA and CDR2 is FQGNSA. The ends were cut back, 5 bases at V and 0 bases at J, with 14 bases in the middle. Here the CDR3 reads CASSAPAQSSYNSPLHF. The CDR3 region has the DNA TGTGCCAGCAGCGCACCGGCACAGAGCTCCTATAATTCACCCCTCCACTTT.

The count of this clone is one. The chain couples TRBV5-1 to TRBJ1-2; 11 bases match TRBD1. The junction had 4 bases not matched to a gene; V was cut back by 3 bases and J by 0 bases. Germline CDR1 is SGHRS and CDR2 is YFSETQ. This CDR3 comprises 16 residues. The CDR3 reads CASSSGQGESNYGYTF. In DNA form, the CDR3 reads TGCGCCAGCAGCTCGGGACAGGGGGAATCTAACTATGGCTACACCTTC.

The chain couples TRBV7-2 to TRBJ2-2, with 8 bases lining up with TRBD1. Germline V gene sequence: CDR1 SGHTA, CDR2 FQGNSA. J gave up 3 bases and V 1 base, and 4 bases lay outside the gene matches. The CDR3 runs 16 residues. The CDR3 sequence is CASSLGQGLDTGELFF. Written as DNA, the CDR3 is TGTGCCAGCAGCTTAGGACAGGGGCTTGACACCGGGGAGCTGTTTTTT.

The rearrangement uses TRBV5-5 and TRBJ1-3, with D perhaps TRBD1 (5 bases). The ends were cut back, 4 bases at V and 0 bases at J, with 8 bases in the middle. This CDR3 contains 14 residues. Germline lookup yields CDR1 SGHKS and CDR2 YYEKEE (reference sequence). Written as DNA, the CDR3 is TGTGCCAGCAGCACAGGCCTCTCTGGAAACACCATATATTTT. Protein product: CASSTGLSGNTIYF.

The chain is built from TRBV3-1 (or the pseudogene TRBV3-2) and TRBJ2-5; tentatively, D is TRBD2 (6 bases). Trimming took off 0 bases at V and 5 bases at J, with 16 bases between the two ends. In germline, CDR1 is LGHDT, CDR2 YNNKEL (reference sequence). The CDR3 loop spans 16 amino acids. CDR3 in amino acids: CASSQEVGGRGETQYF. The CDR3 coding sequence is TGTGCCAGCAGCCAAGAGGTCGGGGGACGAGGGGAGACCCAGTACTTC.

The chain couples TRBV19 to TRBJ1-5; 12 bases map to TRBD1. The CDR3 loop spans 17 amino acids. The germline V gene encodes CDR1 LNHDA and CDR2 SQIVND (reference sequence). The V gene end was trimmed by 2 bases and the J gene end by 4 bases; junction bases not matched to a gene: 6. CDR3 bases: TGTGCCAGTAGTATAACGACGGGACAGGGGGCAAATCAGCCCCAGCATTTT. Translating it yields CASSITTGQGANQPQHF.

J is TRBJ2-2 and V is TRBV6-2 or TRBV6-3; 11 bases align to TRBD1. This CDR3 is 15 amino acids long. The germline V gene has CDR1 MNHEY and CDR2 SVGEGT. Trimming at V came to 5 bases and at J to 6 bases, leaving 5 bases not matched to a gene. The CDR3 region has the DNA TGTGCCAGCAGTAGACCGGGACAGGGGGCCGGGGAGCTGTTTTTT. Its protein is CASSRPGQGAGELFF.

The chain has TRBV6-5 and TRBJ2-7; no reliable D call. CDR1 and CDR2 (germline): MNHEY, SVGAGI. This CDR3 has 11 amino acids. With 5 bases removed from V and 3 bases from J, the gap between germline ends came to 5 bases. The CDR3 here is CASSNSYEQYF. The DNA for the CDR3 is TGTGCCAGCAGTAACAGCTACGAGCAGTACTTC.

J is TRBJ1-2 and V is TRBV19; unclear D gene. CDR3 length equals 14 residues. V lost 3 bases to trimming and J lost 1 base, with 9 bases between them. Germline V gene sequence: CDR1 LNHDA, CDR2 SQIVND (reference sequence). CDR3 residues: CASSIGSYNYGYTF. In DNA, the CDR3 is TGTGCCAGTAGTATCGGGTCCTATAACTATGGCTACACCTTC.

The chain couples TRBV11-2 to TRBJ1-2; D is uncertain. The germline CDR1 and CDR2 sequences are SGHAT and FQNNGV. Between the trimmed V and J ends, which lost 3 bases and 4 bases, there was a span of 9 bases. This CDR3 has 13 amino acids. The CDR3 is CASSLGWVYGYTF. As DNA, the CDR3 is TGTGCCAGCAGCTTGGGCTGGGTCTATGGCTACACCTTC. Variable domain in full (rest from reference TRBV11-2 and TRBJ1-2): EAGVAQSPRYKIIEKRQSVAFWCNPISGHATLYWYQQILGQGPKLLIQFQNNGVVDDSQLPKDRFSAERLKGVDSTLKIQPAKLEDSAVYLCASSLGWVYGYTFGSGTRLTVV.

This chain connects TRBV7-2 to TRBJ1-5, with unresolved D. CDR1 and CDR2 from the germline V gene are SGHTA and FQGNSA. This CDR3 has 15 amino acids. V was cut by 3 bases and J by 1 base, with 10 bases left in between. The CDR3 is CASSFLQLSNQPQHF. The DNA of the CDR3 is TGTGCCAGCAGCTTCCTTCAACTAAGCAATCAGCCCCAGCATTTT.

V gene TRBV4-2 combines with J gene TRBJ1-2; D not certain. The germline V gene has CDR1 LGHNA and CDR2 YNFKEQ. The CDR3 has 14 amino acids. The V gene lost 5 bases and the J gene lost 5 bases, with 15 bases spanning the gap. The CDR3 nucleotides are TGTGCCAGCAGCTCTCGGGAGCCCCCTTATGGCTACACCTTC. Translation: CASSSREPPYGYTF.

The gene calls are TRBV10-3 and TRBJ2-7; the D gene is possibly TRBD1 (6 bases). The germline gives CDR1 ENHRY, CDR2 SYGVKD. The CDR3 sequence is 16 residues long. V was trimmed by 6 bases and J by 0 bases, leaving 18 bases between them. The CDR3 DNA reads TGTGCCATCAGCGGAATAGCGACAGGTAGCTCCTACGAGCAGTACTTC. Translated: CAISGIATGSSYEQYF.